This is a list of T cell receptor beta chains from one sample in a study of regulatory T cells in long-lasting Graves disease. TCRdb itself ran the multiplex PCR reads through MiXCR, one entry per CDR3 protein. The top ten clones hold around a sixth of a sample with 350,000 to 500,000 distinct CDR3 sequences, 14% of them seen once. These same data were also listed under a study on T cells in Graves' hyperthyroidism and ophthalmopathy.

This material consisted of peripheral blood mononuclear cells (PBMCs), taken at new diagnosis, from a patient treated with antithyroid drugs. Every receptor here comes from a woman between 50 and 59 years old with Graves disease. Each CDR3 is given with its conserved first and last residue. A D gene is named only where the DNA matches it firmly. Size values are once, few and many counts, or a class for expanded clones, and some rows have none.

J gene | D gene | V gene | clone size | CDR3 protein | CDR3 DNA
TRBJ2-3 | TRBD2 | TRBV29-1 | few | CSVEETSGSIPDTQYF | TGCAGCGTTGAGGAGACTAGCGGGAGTATCCCAGATACGCAGTATTTT
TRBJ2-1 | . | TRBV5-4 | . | CASSLAVAEYNEQFF | TGTGCCAGCAGCTTGGCCGTAGCGGAATACAATGAGCAGTTCTTC
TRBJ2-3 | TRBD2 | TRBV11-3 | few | CASSQNQYLAGGPDTQYF | TGTGCCAGCAGCCAGAATCAATACCTAGCGGGAGGGCCCGATACGCAGTATTTT
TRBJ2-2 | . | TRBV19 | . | CASKRVGSGELFF | TGTGCCAGTAAGAGGGTTGGATCCGGGGAGCTGTTTTTT
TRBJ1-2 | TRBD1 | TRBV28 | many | CASRTPGQKINYGYTF | TGTGCCAGCAGGACGCCGGGACAGAAAATTAACTATGGCTACACCTTC
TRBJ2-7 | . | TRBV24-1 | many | CATSSRGYEQYF | TGTGCCACTTCCAGCAGGGGATACGAGCAGTACTTC
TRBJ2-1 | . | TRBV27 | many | CASSFGIAYNEQFF | TGTGCCAGCAGTTTCGGTATAGCCTACAATGAGCAGTTCTTC
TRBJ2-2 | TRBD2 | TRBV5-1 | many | CASSLGLARNTGELFF | TGCGCCAGCAGCCTAGGACTAGCGAGGAACACCGGGGAGCTGTTTTTT
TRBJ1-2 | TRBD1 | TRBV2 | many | CASSGQGAVYGYTF | TGTGCCAGCAGTGGACAGGGTGCAGTTTATGGCTACACCTTC
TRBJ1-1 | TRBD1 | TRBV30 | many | CAWDRGGGYTEAFF | TGTGCCTGGGACAGGGGGGGAGGATACACTGAAGCTTTCTTT
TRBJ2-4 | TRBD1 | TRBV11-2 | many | CASSLDLDRPSDIQYF | TGTGCCAGCAGCTTAGACCTGGACAGGCCATCAGACATTCAGTACTTC
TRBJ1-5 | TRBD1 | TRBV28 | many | CASRLARDRVNQPQHF | TGTGCCAGCAGATTAGCGAGGGACAGGGTGAATCAGCCCCAGCATTTT
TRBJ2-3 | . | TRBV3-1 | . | CASSRNLEGSGTDTQYF | TGTGCCAGCAGCCGAAACTTGGAGGGTTCGGGCACAGATACGCAGTATTTT
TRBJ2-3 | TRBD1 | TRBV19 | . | CASRTGGRTDTQYF | TGTGCCAGTAGGACAGGGGGCCGGACAGATACGCAGTATTTT
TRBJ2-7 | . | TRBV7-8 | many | CASSFELGRAYEQYF | TGTGCCAGCAGCTTTGAGTTGGGTCGCGCCTACGAGCAGTACTTC
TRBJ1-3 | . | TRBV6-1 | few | CASSVQGFSGNTIYF | TGTGCCAGCAGTGTTCAGGGATTCTCTGGAAACACCATATATTTT
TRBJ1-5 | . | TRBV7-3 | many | CASSLRQLDRLNQPQHF | TGTGCCAGCAGCCTCAGACAGTTGGACCGCCTGAATCAGCCCCAGCATTTT
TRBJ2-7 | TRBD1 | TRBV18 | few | CASSRRQGTYEQYF | TGTGCCAGCTCCCGAAGACAGGGCACCTACGAGCAGTACTTC
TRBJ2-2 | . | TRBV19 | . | CASSIDRLTGELFF | TGTGCCAGTAGTATAGACAGACTCACCGGGGAGCTGTTTTTT
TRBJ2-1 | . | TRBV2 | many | CASSYYRQTEDNEQFF | TGTGCCAGCAGCTACTACCGACAGACCGAAGACAATGAGCAGTTCTTC
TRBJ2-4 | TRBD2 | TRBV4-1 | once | CASSVAGSGDIQYF | TGCGCCAGCAGCGTTGCCGGAAGCGGGGACATTCAGTACTTC
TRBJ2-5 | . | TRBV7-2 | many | CASSAKGAGRETQYF | TGTGCCAGCAGCGCTAAAGGCGCGGGGCGAGAGACCCAGTACTTC
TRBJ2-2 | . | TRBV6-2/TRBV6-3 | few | CASSYDNLNTGELFF | TGTGCCAGCAGTTACGATAATCTGAACACCGGGGAGCTGTTTTTT
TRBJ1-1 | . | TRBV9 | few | CASSDGPEAFF | TGTGCCAGCAGCGACGGTCCTGAAGCTTTCTTT
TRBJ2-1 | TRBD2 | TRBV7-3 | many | CASSPWTSGRYNEQFF | TGTGCCAGCAGCCCGTGGACTAGCGGGAGATACAATGAGCAGTTCTTC
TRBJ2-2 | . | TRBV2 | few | CASTLREGGGELFF | TGTGCCAGCACTTTGCGGGAAGGTGGCGGGGAGCTGTTTTTT
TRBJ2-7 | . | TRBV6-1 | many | CASSTRGVSAYEQYF | TGTGCCAGCAGTACCCGTGGGGTGTCAGCCTACGAGCAGTACTTC
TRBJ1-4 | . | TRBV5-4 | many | CASSLAPLEKLFF | TGTGCCAGCAGCTTGGCCCCCCTGGAAAAACTGTTTTTT
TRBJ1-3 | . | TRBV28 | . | CASATMTGYSGNTIYF | TGTGCCAGCGCCACAATGACAGGATACTCTGGAAACACCATATATTTT
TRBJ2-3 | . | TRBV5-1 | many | CASKDGAHSTDTQYF | TGCGCCAGCAAGGACGGGGCCCATAGCACAGATACGCAGTATTTT
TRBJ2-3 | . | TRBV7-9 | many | CASRQTGSSTDTQYF | TGTGCCAGCAGACAAACGGGGAGCAGCACAGATACGCAGTATTTT
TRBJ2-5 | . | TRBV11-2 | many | CASSLFSQLAQETQYF | TGTGCCAGCAGCCTCTTCTCCCAGTTGGCCCAAGAGACCCAGTACTTC
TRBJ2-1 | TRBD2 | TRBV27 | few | CASTPLEGGPNEQFF | TGTGCCAGCACCCCTTTAGAGGGAGGGCCCAATGAGCAGTTCTTC
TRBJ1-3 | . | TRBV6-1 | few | CASRHPNGNTIYF | TGTGCCAGCCGCCACCCCAACGGAAACACCATATATTTT
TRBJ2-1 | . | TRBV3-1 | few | CASSHGQGLFYEQFF | TGTGCCAGCAGCCATGGGCAGGGGTTATTTTATGAGCAGTTCTTC
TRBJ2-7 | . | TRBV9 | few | CASSVGAGGGGTYEQYF | TGTGCCAGCAGCGTAGGGGCGGGTGGCGGGGGCACCTACGAGCAGTACTTC
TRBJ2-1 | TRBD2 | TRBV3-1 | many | CASSQVAGGGNEQFF | TGTGCCAGCAGCCAAGTGGCGGGAGGGGGGAATGAGCAGTTCTTC
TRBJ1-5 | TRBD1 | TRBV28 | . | CVSSQGGNQPQHF | TGTGTCAGCAGTCAGGGGGGCAATCAGCCCCAGCATTTT
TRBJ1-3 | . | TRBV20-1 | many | CSASRRGDHSGNTIYF | TGCAGTGCTAGCCGCAGGGGCGATCACTCTGGAAACACCATATATTTT
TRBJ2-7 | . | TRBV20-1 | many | CSAPLDSGYPTEQYF | TGCAGTGCCCCTCTGGATTCAGGGTACCCTACCGAGCAGTACTTC
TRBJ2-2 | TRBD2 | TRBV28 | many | CASSLGLAGGSPRKDTGELFF | TGTGCCAGCAGTTTGGGACTAGCGGGAGGAAGTCCCCGAAAGGACACCGGGGAGCTGTTTTTT
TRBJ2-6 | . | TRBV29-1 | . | CSVEDNSGANVLTF | TGCAGCGTTGAAGACAACTCTGGGGCCAACGTCCTGACTTTC
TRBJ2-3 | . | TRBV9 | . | CASRDQSHTQYF | TGTGCCAGCAGGGACCAATCTCATACGCAGTATTTT
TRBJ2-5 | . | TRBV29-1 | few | CSVGTSETQYF | TGCAGCGTCGGGACCTCCGAGACCCAGTACTTC
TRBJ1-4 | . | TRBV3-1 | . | CASSQDPGTYVEKLFF | TGTGCCAGCAGCCAAGATCCCGGGACCTACGTCGAAAAACTGTTTTTT
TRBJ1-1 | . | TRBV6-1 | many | CASSTLPNTEAFF | TGTGCCAGCAGTACACTTCCGAACACTGAAGCTTTCTTT
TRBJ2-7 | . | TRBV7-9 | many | CASRGGTYEQYF | TGTGCCAGCAGAGGGGGGACCTACGAGCAGTACTTC